This T cell receptor beta chain was sequenced for a study of T cell responses to AZD1222 COVID-19 vaccine. Notes on this clone: Its antigen is unknown.

Broader study findings: White British donors predominated, females outnumbered males, and clonal diversity was possibly underestimated. Reports indicate that nearly half of spike-specific TCRs are directed at unmutated variant regions.

The CDR3 loop spans 15 amino acids. The germline CDR1 and CDR2 sequences are MGHRA and YSYEKL. V lost 2 bases, J lost 8 bases, and 13 bases lay in between. Produced via immunoSEQ multiplex PCR; TCRdb's table is partial and in-frame only. The sample shows about 78,000 clones, 65% to 85% of them seen only once. This TCR came from an adult in good health. The starting material was peripheral blood, obtained on day 0 of AZD1222 vaccination. This rearrangement joins TRBV4-1 to TRBJ1-6; perhaps TRBD1 as D (5 bases). The chain's CDR3 is CASSQKLQGDSPLHF. The CDR3 coding sequence is TGCGCCAGCAGCCAAAAACTGCAGGGCGATTCACCCCTCCACTTT.